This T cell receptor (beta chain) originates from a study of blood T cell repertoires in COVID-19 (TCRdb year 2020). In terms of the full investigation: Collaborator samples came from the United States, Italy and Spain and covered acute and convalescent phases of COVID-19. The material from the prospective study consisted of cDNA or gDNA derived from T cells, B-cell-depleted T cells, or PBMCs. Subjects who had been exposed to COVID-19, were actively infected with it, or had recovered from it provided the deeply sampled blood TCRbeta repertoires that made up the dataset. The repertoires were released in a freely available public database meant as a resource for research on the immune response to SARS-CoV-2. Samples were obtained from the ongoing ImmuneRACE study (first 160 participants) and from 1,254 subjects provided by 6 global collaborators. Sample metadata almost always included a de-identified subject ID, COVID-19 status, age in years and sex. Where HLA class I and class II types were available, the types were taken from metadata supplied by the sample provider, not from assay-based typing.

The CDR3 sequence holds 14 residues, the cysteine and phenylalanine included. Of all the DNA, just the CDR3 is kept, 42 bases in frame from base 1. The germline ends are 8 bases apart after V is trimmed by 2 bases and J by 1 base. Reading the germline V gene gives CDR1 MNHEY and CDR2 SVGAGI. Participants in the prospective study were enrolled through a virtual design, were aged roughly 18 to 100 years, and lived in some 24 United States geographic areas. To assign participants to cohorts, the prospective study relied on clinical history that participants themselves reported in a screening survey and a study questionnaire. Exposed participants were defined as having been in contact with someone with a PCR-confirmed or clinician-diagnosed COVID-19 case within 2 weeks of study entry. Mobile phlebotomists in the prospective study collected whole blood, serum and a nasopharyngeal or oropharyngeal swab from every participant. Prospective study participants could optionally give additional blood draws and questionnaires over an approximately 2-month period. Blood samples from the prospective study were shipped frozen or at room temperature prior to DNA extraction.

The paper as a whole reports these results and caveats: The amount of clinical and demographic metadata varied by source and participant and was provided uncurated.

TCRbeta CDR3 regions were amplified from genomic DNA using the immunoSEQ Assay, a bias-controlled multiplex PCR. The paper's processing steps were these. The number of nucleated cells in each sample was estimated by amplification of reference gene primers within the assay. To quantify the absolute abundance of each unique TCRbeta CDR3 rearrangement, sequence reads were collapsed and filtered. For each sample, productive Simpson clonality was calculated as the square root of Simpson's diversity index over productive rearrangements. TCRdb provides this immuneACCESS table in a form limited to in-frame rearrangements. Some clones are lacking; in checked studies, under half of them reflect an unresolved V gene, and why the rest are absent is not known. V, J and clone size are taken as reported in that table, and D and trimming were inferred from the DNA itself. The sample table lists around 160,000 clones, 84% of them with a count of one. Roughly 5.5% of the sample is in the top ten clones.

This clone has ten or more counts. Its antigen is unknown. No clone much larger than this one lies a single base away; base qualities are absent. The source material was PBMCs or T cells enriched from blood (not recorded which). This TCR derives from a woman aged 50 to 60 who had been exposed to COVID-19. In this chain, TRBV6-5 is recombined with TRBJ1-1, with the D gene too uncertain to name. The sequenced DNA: TGTGCCAGCAGTTACCCGGGAAGGAACACTGAAGCTTTCTTT. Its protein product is CASSYPGRNTEAFF.